The 17 T cell receptor beta chains given below trace back to one sample, sequenced in a study of beta chain features in type 1 diabetes. Expressed TCRB transcripts were sequenced because the entire RNA isolate underwent reverse transcription. Libraries were prepared by immunoSEQ multiplex PCR; TCRdb keeps only in-frame clonotypes and omits some of them. The sample includes about 210,000 clones, roughly a tenth of them seen just once. What was sequenced was central memory CD4+ T cells from blood. These TCRs come from a man aged 18 to 35 in good health.

Remarks on this clone: Other DNA sequences in this sample translate to the same CDR3. The chain carries TRBV20-1 and TRBJ1-2; possible D gene TRBD1, 5 bases. Germline V lookup: CDR1 DFQATT, CDR2 SNEGSKA (reference sequence). Trimming left V 6 bases short and J 4 bases short, with 9 bases between. This CDR3 has 11 residues. The CDR3 reads CSARDGYGYTF. CDR3 in DNA: TGCAGTGCAAGGGACGGCTATGGCTACACCTTC.

The genes are TRBV19 and TRBJ2-1; D assignment may be TRBD1 or TRBD2 (5 bases each). This CDR3 spans 15 amino acids. Germline assignment: CDR1 LNHDA and CDR2 SQIVND (reference sequence). Deletions cut 3 bases from V and 9 bases from J, with 18 bases between. The CDR3 loop is CASSIEGRASGEQFF. The CDR3 bases are TGTGCCAGTAGTATTGAGGGCAGGGCCTCAGGTGAGCAGTTCTTC. Complete variable domain (other parts from reference TRBV19 and TRBJ2-1): DGGITQSPKYLFRKEGQNVTLSCEQNLNHDAMYWYRQDPGQGLRLIYYSQIVNDFQKGDIAEGYSVSREKKESFPLTVTSAQKNPTAFYLCASSIEGRASGEQFFGPGTRLTVL.

This clone was detected only a few times. V and J are TRBV28 and TRBJ2-1, with 10 bases identical to TRBD2. CDR3 length: 13 residues. V lost 6 bases, J lost 7 bases, and 3 bases stayed unmatched. Germline V gives CDR1 MDHEN, CDR2 SYDVKM. DNA for the CDR3: TGTGCCAGCAGGAATAGCGGGAGGAATGAGCAGTTCTTC. This encodes CASRNSGRNEQFF.

V usage is TRBV28 and J usage is TRBJ1-4; unclear D gene. This CDR3 has 14 residues. CDR1 MDHEN and CDR2 SYDVKM come from the germline V gene. V lost 3 bases and J 6 bases, leaving 11 bases between the germline ends. DNA for the CDR3: TGTGCCAGCAGTTTGGCGGGGAGTCATGAAAAACTGTTTTTT. Protein: CASSLAGSHEKLFF.

This chain uses TRBV29-1 with TRBJ1-2, with TRBD1 matching over 8 bases. Per the germline V gene, CDR1 is SQVTM and CDR2 is ANQGSEA. CDR3 length: 13 amino acids. V lost 6 bases and J lost 3; bases outside the gene matches: 6. This CDR3 is CSVTTGADYGYTF. DNA for the CDR3: TGCAGCGTGACGACAGGGGCTGACTATGGCTACACCTTC.

The chain is built from TRBV5-1 and TRBJ2-1, with D hard to call. Trimming left V 5 bases short and J 1 base short, with 10 bases between. The CDR3 is 14 residues long. The germline V gene encodes CDR1 SGHRS and CDR2 YFSETQ. The CDR3 loop is CASRPSGSYNEQFF. DNA for the CDR3: TGCGCCAGCAGGCCCAGTGGGTCCTACAATGAGCAGTTCTTC.

This clone showed up just a few times. The V call is TRBV28, the J call TRBJ2-7, with TRBD1 matching 7 bases. After removal of 6 bases from V and 6 bases from J, the junction contained 11 bases not matched to a gene. This CDR3 is 14 amino acids long. The germline gives CDR1 MDHEN, CDR2 SYDVKM. The CDR3 coding sequence is TGTGCCAGCAGGACCGGGACAGATGGGAGCGAGCAGTACTTC. The encoded protein is CASRTGTDGSEQYF.

The chain couples TRBV10-3 to TRBJ2-3, with TRBD2 identical over 10 bases. The trim removed 6 bases at V and 0 bases at J, leaving 9 bases unmatched. This CDR3 has 17 residues. CDR1 and CDR2 from the germline V gene are ENHRY and SYGVKD. The CDR3 loop is CAISSGLAAPSTDTQYF. The CDR3 region has the DNA TGTGCCATCAGCTCCGGACTAGCGGCGCCTAGCACAGATACGCAGTATTTT.

The chain recombines TRBV11-2 with TRBJ2-5; a possible D gene is TRBD1 (7 bases). The germline V and J ends were trimmed by 5 bases and 4 bases, with 14 bases remaining between them. Germline assignment: CDR1 SGHAT and CDR2 FQNNGV. The CDR3 runs 14 residues. DNA of the CDR3: TGTGCCAGCAGCAACAACAGGGGAGGAGAGACCCAGTACTTC. Translated, it gives CASSNNRGGETQYF.

The rearrangement uses TRBV15 and TRBJ2-1; D is possibly TRBD1 or TRBD2 (5 bases each). Trimming left V 6 bases short and J 6 bases short, with 9 bases between. This CDR3 is 12 amino acids long. Germline V lookup: CDR1 LNHNV, CDR2 YYDKDF (reference sequence). This CDR3 reads CATRGRTNEQFF. CDR3 coding DNA: TGTGCCACCAGGGGACGGACCAATGAGCAGTTCTTC. The whole variable domain, remainder taken from reference TRBV15 and TRBJ2-1, is DAMVIQNPRYQVTQFGKPVTLSCSQTLNHNVMYWYQQKSSQAPKLLFHYYDKDFNNEADTPDNFQSRRPNTSFCFLDIRSPGLGDTAMYLCATRGRTNEQFFGPGTRLTVL.

The chain is built from TRBV6-6 and TRBJ2-1; D is unclear. The CDR3 is made up of 12 amino acids. V was trimmed by 7 bases and J by 1 base, leaving 5 bases between them. Germline V gives CDR1 MNHNY, CDR2 SVGAGI (reference sequence). CDR3 sequence: CASKGSYNEQFF. The CDR3 bases are TGTGCCAGCAAGGGTTCCTACAATGAGCAGTTCTTC.

The chain carries TRBV9 and TRBJ1-4; 7 bases map to TRBD1. CDR3 length equals 14 residues. Trimming removed 0 bases from V and 7 bases from J; junction bases left unmatched: 3. CDR1 is SGDLS, CDR2 YYNGEE, per germline. This CDR3 reads CASSVGWDSEKLFF. The CDR3 coding sequence is TGTGCCAGCAGCGTAGGTTGGGACAGTGAAAAACTGTTTTTT.

Only a few counts were recorded for this clone. The chain is built from TRBV29-1 and TRBJ1-1; TRBD1 aligns across 7 bases. The CDR3 length is 13 residues. V dropped 5 bases and J dropped 3; count of bases not matched to a gene: 6. CDR1 and CDR2 from the germline V gene are SQVTM and ANQGSEA. CDR3 residues: CSVSQGEDTEAFF. The CDR3 nucleotides read TGCAGCGTTTCCCAGGGGGAGGACACTGAAGCTTTCTTT.

The rearrangement joins TRBV7-9 to TRBJ1-5, with D possibly being TRBD1 (5 bases). The CDR3 has 16 amino acids. V lost 4 bases and J 9 bases, leaving 22 bases between the germline ends. Germline V lookup: CDR1 SEHNR, CDR2 FQNEAQ (reference sequence). The chain's CDR3 is CASSSTLGTGWGPQHF. CDR3 in DNA: TGTGCCAGCAGCTCCACCTTGGGGACGGGCTGGGGGCCCCAGCATTTT. Using reference TRBV7-9 and TRBJ1-5 for the parts outside the CDR3, the full variable domain is DTGVSQNPRHKITKRGQNVTFRCDPISEHNRLYWYRQTLGQGPEFLTYFQNEAQLEKSRLLSDRFSAERPKGSFSTLEIQRTEQGDSAMYLCASSSTLGTGWGPQHFGDGTRLSIL.

The chain has TRBV18 and TRBJ1-1; TRBD1 aligns across 7 bases. CDR1 KGHSH and CDR2 LQKENI come from the germline V gene. The CDR3 is 13 amino acids. V was clipped by 6 bases and J by 8 bases; unmatched bases: 9. CDR3 nucleotide sequence: TGTGCCAGCTCCCCGGGACAGCTTACGGAAGCTTTCTTT. It specifies CASSPGQLTEAFF.

This clone occurred a few times. The chain combines TRBV7-2 with TRBJ2-3; D may be TRBD2 (5 bases). This CDR3 has 16 amino acids. The V end lost 2 bases, the J end lost 0 bases, and 12 bases lay between the germline ends. CDR1 and CDR2 from the germline V gene are SGHTA and FQGNSA. For the CDR3, the DNA is TGTGCCAGCAGCTTAAATGCGGACTCTAGCACAGATACGCAGTATTTT. It codes for CASSLNADSSTDTQYF.

The sample holds many counts of this clone. The V call is TRBV9, the J call TRBJ2-1; weak D call: TRBD1 (5 bases). This CDR3 is built from 16 residues. CDR1 SGDLS and CDR2 YYNGEE come from the germline V gene. The V and J ends lost 0 bases and 0 bases respectively, with 10 bases between them. In nucleotides, the CDR3 is TGTGCCAGCAGCGTAGAGGGGATTAGCTCCTACAATGAGCAGTTCTTC. This sequence encodes CASSVEGISSYNEQFF.